The rows below give T cell receptor beta chains drawn from one sample of a study of cytomegalovirus exposure and HLA in healthy donors. Repertoires were generated with immunoSEQ multiplex PCR, while TCRdb's copy carries only in-frame clones and drops some. The table records roughly 110,000 clones, around 70% of them present only once. Input material: PBMCs. These receptors were collected from a woman aged 40 to 50 in good health and CMV-seropositive. Both conserved end residues are part of each CDR3. Fields, in order: V gene, D gene, clone size, J gene, CDR3 DNA, CDR3 protein. D genes are given only for firm matches. Clone size appears in some rows only: once, few, many, or a class for an expanded clone.

v_gene: TRBV4-2; d_gene: TRBD2; abundance: .; j_gene: TRBJ2-3; CDR3nt: TGTGCCAGCAGCCAAGGGTCAAGCGGGGGGCTGGGTACGCAGTATTTT; CDR3aa: CASSQGSSGGLGTQYF
v_gene: TRBV9; d_gene: TRBD2; abundance: few; j_gene: TRBJ2-1; CDR3nt: TGTGCCAGCAGCGTAGGAGCCGGAGAGCGGGGGGTCAATGAGCAGTTCTTC; CDR3aa: CASSVGAGERGVNEQFF
v_gene: TRBV27; d_gene: TRBD2; abundance: few; j_gene: TRBJ2-1; CDR3nt: TGTGCCAGCAGCCCCCATGGGGGGGGAGGGATTAATGAGCAGTTCTTC; CDR3aa: CASSPHGGGGINEQFF
v_gene: TRBV4-2; d_gene: .; abundance: .; j_gene: TRBJ2-7; CDR3nt: TGTGCCAGCAGCCAAGACGTCTTCTTTCCCTACGAGCAGTACTTC; CDR3aa: CASSQDVFFPYEQYF
v_gene: TRBV11-3; d_gene: TRBD1; abundance: .; j_gene: TRBJ1-2; CDR3nt: TGTGCCAGCAGCTTGACAGGGGCCACTAGCGGCTACACCTTC; CDR3aa: CASSLTGATSGYTF
v_gene: TRBV7-9; d_gene: TRBD1; abundance: .; j_gene: TRBJ1-4; CDR3nt: TGTGCCAGCAGCCCGGGGGACAGGGGAGGGGAAAAACTGTTTTTT; CDR3aa: CASSPGDRGGEKLFF
v_gene: TRBV9; d_gene: .; abundance: .; j_gene: TRBJ2-5; CDR3nt: TGTGCCAGCAGCGTAGGGGTAGCGGAGAGGGAGACCCAGTACTTC; CDR3aa: CASSVGVAERETQYF
v_gene: TRBV7-2; d_gene: .; abundance: .; j_gene: TRBJ2-5; CDR3nt: TGTGCCAGCAGCTTAGGACCCCCCGGACTACCAGTATCCCAAGAGACCCAGTACTTC; CDR3aa: CASSLGPPGLPVSQETQYF
v_gene: TRBV2; d_gene: TRBD1; abundance: .; j_gene: TRBJ1-4; CDR3nt: TGTGCCAGCAGTGGGGGACAGGCCTATGAAAAACTGTTTTTT; CDR3aa: CASSGGQAYEKLFF
v_gene: TRBV25-1; d_gene: .; abundance: few; j_gene: TRBJ1-1; CDR3nt: TGTGCCAGCAGCGTCGTGGGGCGTACTGAAGCTTTCTTT; CDR3aa: CASSVVGRTEAFF
v_gene: TRBV30; d_gene: .; abundance: .; j_gene: TRBJ1-1; CDR3nt: TGTGCCTGGAGTGTAGCGGGGGGCTGGACTGAAGCTTTCTTT; CDR3aa: CAWSVAGGWTEAFF
v_gene: TRBV7-9; d_gene: .; abundance: .; j_gene: TRBJ1-4; CDR3nt: TGTTCCAGCAGCTTAGCCACAGGAGCTCTTAATGAAAAACTGTTTTTT; CDR3aa: CSSSLATGALNEKLFF
v_gene: TRBV19; d_gene: TRBD2; abundance: .; j_gene: TRBJ2-1; CDR3nt: TGTGCCAGTAGTTCACTACCGGGACTAGCGGTTCTTCGTAGGGGGAATGAGCAGTTCTTC; CDR3aa: CASSSLPGLAVLRRGNEQFF
v_gene: TRBV14; d_gene: TRBD2; abundance: .; j_gene: TRBJ2-1; CDR3nt: TGTGCCAGCAGCCAAGATGGGACTAGCGGGAGGCGTTACAATGAGCAGTTCTTC; CDR3aa: CASSQDGTSGRRYNEQFF
v_gene: TRBV6-1; d_gene: .; abundance: .; j_gene: TRBJ1-2; CDR3nt: TGTGCCAGCAGTGAAGGCGGTATCTATGGCTACACCTTC; CDR3aa: CASSEGGIYGYTF
v_gene: TRBV7-9; d_gene: .; abundance: .; j_gene: TRBJ2-3; CDR3nt: TGTGCCAGCAGCGGGTCGGAGTCCAGCATCATCACAGATACGCAGTATTTT; CDR3aa: CASSGSESSIITDTQYF
v_gene: TRBV2; d_gene: TRBD2; abundance: .; j_gene: TRBJ2-5; CDR3nt: TGTGCCAGCAGTCGAGGCGCTAGCGGGAGGGAGACCCAGTACTTC; CDR3aa: CASSRGASGRETQYF
v_gene: TRBV5-1; d_gene: TRBD1; abundance: .; j_gene: TRBJ1-3; CDR3nt: TGCGCCAGCAGCTTGGGTCCGGGACAGGTCCCTGGAAACACCATATATTTT; CDR3aa: CASSLGPGQVPGNTIYF
v_gene: TRBV5-6; d_gene: TRBD2; abundance: .; j_gene: TRBJ2-5; CDR3nt: TGTGCCAGCAGCTTGAAGCGGGGGACACCGATCCAAGAGACCCAGTACTTC; CDR3aa: CASSLKRGTPIQETQYF
v_gene: TRBV15; d_gene: TRBD2; abundance: .; j_gene: TRBJ2-1; CDR3nt: TGTGCCACCAGCAGGGTAAGACTAGCGGACAATGAGCAGTTCTTC; CDR3aa: CATSRVRLADNEQFF
v_gene: TRBV30; d_gene: .; abundance: few; j_gene: TRBJ2-2; CDR3nt: TGTGCCTGGAATGTTCGCGGGGAGCTGTTTTTT; CDR3aa: CAWNVRGELFF
v_gene: TRBV18; d_gene: TRBD1; abundance: .; j_gene: TRBJ2-2; CDR3nt: TGTGCCAGCTCACCCCAACCCCCGGGACAGGGTTCCTCCGGGGAGCTGTTTTTT; CDR3aa: CASSPQPPGQGSSGELFF
v_gene: TRBV15; d_gene: .; abundance: .; j_gene: TRBJ1-1; CDR3nt: TGTGCCACCAGCAGAGCAGGGGCCCAAAACACTGAAGCTTTCTTT; CDR3aa: CATSRAGAQNTEAFF
v_gene: TRBV7-2; d_gene: TRBD2; abundance: .; j_gene: TRBJ2-4; CDR3nt: TGTGCCAGCAGCTTTAGCGGGGGGGCCGCAAACATTCAGTACTTC; CDR3aa: CASSFSGGAANIQYF
v_gene: TRBV11-3; d_gene: .; abundance: .; j_gene: TRBJ2-7; CDR3nt: TGTGCCAGCAGCGACCCGGGACTTCTGTCCTACGAGCAGTACTTC; CDR3aa: CASSDPGLLSYEQYF
v_gene: TRBV4-2; d_gene: TRBD1; abundance: .; j_gene: TRBJ2-3; CDR3nt: TGTGCCAGCAGCCCCGAGGCAGGACAGGGGGCAGATACGCAGTATTTT; CDR3aa: CASSPEAGQGADTQYF
v_gene: TRBV7-9; d_gene: TRBD2; abundance: .; j_gene: TRBJ2-5; CDR3nt: TGTGCCAGCACGAGGGGACTAGCAGAGACCCAGTACTTC; CDR3aa: CASTRGLAETQYF
v_gene: TRBV13; d_gene: TRBD2; abundance: .; j_gene: TRBJ2-2; CDR3nt: TGTGCCAGCGGGGACGGCGGGAGAGGAACCGGGGAGCTGTTTTTT; CDR3aa: CASGDGGRGTGELFF
v_gene: TRBV2; d_gene: TRBD2; abundance: once; j_gene: TRBJ2-7; CDR3nt: TGTGCCAGCACCGTAGGACTAGCGCTCTACGAGCAGTACTTC; CDR3aa: CASTVGLALYEQYF
v_gene: TRBV5-1; d_gene: .; abundance: .; j_gene: TRBJ2-2; CDR3nt: TGCGCCAGCAGCTTGGACAGGGTAGGAGCCGGGGAGCTGTTTTTT; CDR3aa: CASSLDRVGAGELFF
v_gene: TRBV4-3; d_gene: TRBD2; abundance: .; j_gene: TRBJ2-7; CDR3nt: TGCGCCAGCAGCCAAGATTCCAGCGGGGGCTACGAGCAGTACTTC; CDR3aa: CASSQDSSGGYEQYF
v_gene: TRBV19; d_gene: .; abundance: .; j_gene: TRBJ1-2; CDR3nt: TGTGCCAGTAGCCCCGACAGAGGCTATGGCTACACCTTC; CDR3aa: CASSPDRGYGYTF
v_gene: TRBV11-2; d_gene: .; abundance: .; j_gene: TRBJ2-1; CDR3nt: TGTGCCAGCAGCCGTGGGGACTCCACGTATGAGCAGTTCTTC; CDR3aa: CASSRGDSTYEQFF
v_gene: TRBV6-1; d_gene: TRBD1; abundance: .; j_gene: TRBJ1-2; CDR3nt: TGTGCCAGCAGCCGAGACAGGGGGCAGATCTATGGCTACACCTTC; CDR3aa: CASSRDRGQIYGYTF
v_gene: TRBV9; d_gene: .; abundance: once; j_gene: TRBJ2-2; CDR3nt: TGTGCCAGCAGCCGATTAGGGGGCACCGGGGAGCTGTTTTTT; CDR3aa: CASSRLGGTGELFF
v_gene: TRBV7-3; d_gene: .; abundance: .; j_gene: TRBJ1-3; CDR3nt: TGTGCCAGCAGCCCCGGCACGGGAGGGACCATATATTTT; CDR3aa: CASSPGTGGTIYF
v_gene: TRBV7-2; d_gene: TRBD1; abundance: .; j_gene: TRBJ2-7; CDR3nt: TGTGCCAGCAGCTTAGTAGGGTCACAGGGGTTCGAGCAGTACTTC; CDR3aa: CASSLVGSQGFEQYF
v_gene: TRBV19; d_gene: .; abundance: .; j_gene: TRBJ2-5; CDR3nt: TGTGCCAGTAGTTCGGTAGCGGTCCGAGAGACCCAGTACTTC; CDR3aa: CASSSVAVRETQYF
v_gene: TRBV5-1; d_gene: .; abundance: .; j_gene: TRBJ1-2; CDR3nt: TGCGCCAGCAGCTTGAGCCCTAACTATGGCTACACCTTC; CDR3aa: CASSLSPNYGYTF
v_gene: TRBV18; d_gene: TRBD2; abundance: .; j_gene: TRBJ2-1; CDR3nt: TGTGCCAGCTCTGGGACTAGCGGGACCTACAATGAGCAGTTCTTC; CDR3aa: CASSGTSGTYNEQFF
v_gene: TRBV4-1; d_gene: .; abundance: .; j_gene: TRBJ2-5; CDR3nt: TGCGCCAGCAGTCTCTGGACAGGGAGGGAAGAGACCCAGTACTTC; CDR3aa: CASSLWTGREETQYF
v_gene: TRBV7-7; d_gene: .; abundance: few; j_gene: TRBJ2-5; CDR3nt: TGTGCTAGCAGCTCATTGCAGGGGGGGACCCAGTACTTC; CDR3aa: CASSSLQGGTQYF
v_gene: TRBV19; d_gene: .; abundance: .; j_gene: TRBJ2-7; CDR3nt: TGTGCCAGTAGTCTCGGGGGGACAGGCCTCCTCGAGCAGTACTTC; CDR3aa: CASSLGGTGLLEQYF
v_gene: TRBV2; d_gene: TRBD1; abundance: .; j_gene: TRBJ1-6; CDR3nt: TGTGCCAGCAGTAACAGGGGGGGCTCACCCCTCCACTTT; CDR3aa: CASSNRGGSPLHF
v_gene: TRBV19; d_gene: .; abundance: few; j_gene: TRBJ1-1; CDR3nt: TGTGCCAGTAGTAGGGGGCGCGAAGCTTTCTTT; CDR3aa: CASSRGREAFF
v_gene: TRBV29-1; d_gene: .; abundance: .; j_gene: TRBJ2-5; CDR3nt: TGCAGCGCCGGGAACCAAGAGACCCAGTACTTC; CDR3aa: CSAGNQETQYF
v_gene: TRBV5-1; d_gene: .; abundance: .; j_gene: TRBJ2-7; CDR3nt: TGCGCCAGCAGCCCGGGTGGGTCCTACGAGCAGTACTTC; CDR3aa: CASSPGGSYEQYF
v_gene: TRBV7-8; d_gene: TRBD2; abundance: .; j_gene: TRBJ2-5; CDR3nt: TGTGCCAGCAGCTTTGCCCGGGAGGGGACCCAGTACTTC; CDR3aa: CASSFAREGTQYF
v_gene: TRBV7-6; d_gene: TRBD1; abundance: .; j_gene: TRBJ2-7; CDR3nt: TGTGCCAGCAGCCAAGGACAGGGCCACTCCTACGAGCAGTACTTC; CDR3aa: CASSQGQGHSYEQYF
v_gene: TRBV19; d_gene: TRBD1; abundance: once; j_gene: TRBJ1-5; CDR3nt: TGTGCCAGTAGTAGAGGACAGGGGGATCAGCCCCAGCATTTT; CDR3aa: CASSRGQGDQPQHF
v_gene: TRBV5-6; d_gene: .; abundance: .; j_gene: TRBJ2-3; CDR3nt: TGTGCCAGCAGCAGGGACTTTAACACAGATACGCAGTATTTT; CDR3aa: CASSRDFNTDTQYF
v_gene: TRBV11-1; d_gene: TRBD1; abundance: .; j_gene: TRBJ2-7; CDR3nt: TGTGCCAGCAGCTTGGGAGCAGGCGGGACAGGCCTCTCCGAGCAGTACTTC; CDR3aa: CASSLGAGGTGLSEQYF
v_gene: TRBV5-1; d_gene: .; abundance: few; j_gene: TRBJ2-7; CDR3nt: TGCGCCAGCAGCTTGGAAGGACAGACTTTCTACGAGCAGTACTTC; CDR3aa: CASSLEGQTFYEQYF
v_gene: TRBV14; d_gene: TRBD2; abundance: .; j_gene: TRBJ2-1; CDR3nt: TGTGCCAGCAGCCACTTGGCGGGGGGGCCGCTCAATGAGCAGTTCTTC; CDR3aa: CASSHLAGGPLNEQFF
v_gene: TRBV14; d_gene: .; abundance: .; j_gene: TRBJ2-3; CDR3nt: TGTGCCAGCAGCCTCTCGCAGGGTGGGGGCCCAGATACGCAGTATTTT; CDR3aa: CASSLSQGGGPDTQYF
v_gene: TRBV5-4; d_gene: TRBD2; abundance: .; j_gene: TRBJ2-1; CDR3nt: TGTGCCAGCAGCTTGGGCGGGGGGATTTACAATGAGCAGTTCTTC; CDR3aa: CASSLGGGIYNEQFF
v_gene: TRBV30; d_gene: .; abundance: .; j_gene: TRBJ2-6; CDR3nt: TGTGCCTGGAGTCCACCTTTAAGAGGGTCTGGGGCCAACGTCCTGACTTTC; CDR3aa: CAWSPPLRGSGANVLTF